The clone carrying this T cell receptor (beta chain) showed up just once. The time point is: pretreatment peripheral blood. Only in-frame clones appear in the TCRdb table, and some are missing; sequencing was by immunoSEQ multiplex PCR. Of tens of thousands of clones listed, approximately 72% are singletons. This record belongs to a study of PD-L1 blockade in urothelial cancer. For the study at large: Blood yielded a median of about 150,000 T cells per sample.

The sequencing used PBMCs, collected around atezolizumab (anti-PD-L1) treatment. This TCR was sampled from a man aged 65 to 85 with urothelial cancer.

CDR3 nucleotide sequence: TGTGCCAGCACTACAGGGGGCTCTGTCACCGGGGAGCTGTTTTTT. Its translation is CASTTGGSVTGELFF. This chain links TRBV2 with TRBJ2-2; TRBD1 matches at 9 bases. The CDR3 is made up of 15 amino acids. V lost 7 bases to trimming and J lost 4 bases; unmatched junction nucleotides: 7. Germline V CDR1 and CDR2: SNHLY, FYNNEI.